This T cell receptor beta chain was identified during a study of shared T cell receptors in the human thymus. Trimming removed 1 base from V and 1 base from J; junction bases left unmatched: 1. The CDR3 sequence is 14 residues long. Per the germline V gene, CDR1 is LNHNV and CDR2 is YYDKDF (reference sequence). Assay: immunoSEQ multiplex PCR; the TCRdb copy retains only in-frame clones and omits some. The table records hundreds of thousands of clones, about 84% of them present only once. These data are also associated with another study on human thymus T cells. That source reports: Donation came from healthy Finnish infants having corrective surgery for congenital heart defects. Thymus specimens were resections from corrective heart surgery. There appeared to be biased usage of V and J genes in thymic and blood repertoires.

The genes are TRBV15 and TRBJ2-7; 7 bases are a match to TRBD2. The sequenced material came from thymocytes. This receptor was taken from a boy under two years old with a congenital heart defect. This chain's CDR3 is CATSRAGLSYEQYF. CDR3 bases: TGTGCCACCAGCAGAGCGGGACTATCCTACGAGCAGTACTTC.